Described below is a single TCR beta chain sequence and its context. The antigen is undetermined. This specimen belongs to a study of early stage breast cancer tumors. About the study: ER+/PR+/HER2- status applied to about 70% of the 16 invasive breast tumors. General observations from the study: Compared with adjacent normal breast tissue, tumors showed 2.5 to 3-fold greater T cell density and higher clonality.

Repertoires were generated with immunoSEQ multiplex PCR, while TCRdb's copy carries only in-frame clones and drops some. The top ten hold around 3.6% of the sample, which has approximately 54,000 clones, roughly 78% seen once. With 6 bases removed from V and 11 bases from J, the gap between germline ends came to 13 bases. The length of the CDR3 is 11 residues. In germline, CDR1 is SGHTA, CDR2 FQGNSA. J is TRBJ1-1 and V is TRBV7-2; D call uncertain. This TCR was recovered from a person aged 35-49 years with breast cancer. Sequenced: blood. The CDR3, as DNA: TGTGCCAGCAGTCCAGGCTTTCGGGCTTTCTTT. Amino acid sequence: CASSPGFRAFF. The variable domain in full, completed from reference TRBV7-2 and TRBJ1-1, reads GAGVSQSPSNKVTEKGKDVELRCDPISGHTALYWYRQSLGQGLEFLIYFQGNSAPDKSGLPSDRFSAERTGGSVSTLTIQRTQQEDSAVYLCASSPGFRAFFGQGTRLTVV.